A selection of T cell receptor beta chains follows, all from one sample in a study of blood T cell repertoires in COVID-19. Generated by immunoSEQ multiplex PCR, the TCRdb table keeps only in-frame clones and is missing some. The table includes approximately 170,000 clones, about 80% detected once. The source material was peripheral blood. These receptors were obtained from a woman over 75 with acute or convalescent COVID-19. Each CDR3 is given with its conserved first and last residue. Each record gives: J gene, V gene, clone size, D gene, CDR3 DNA, CDR3 protein. D genes are given only for firm matches. Only some rows state a clone size, as once, few, many or a class for expanded clones.

TRBJ2-5,TRBV7-2,NA,TRBD1,TGTGCCAGCAGCGCCGGGACAGGGAAACAAGAGACCCAGTACTTC,CASSAGTGKQETQYF
TRBJ1-3,TRBV6-5,NA,NA,TGTGCCAGCAGTTTACAGGCCTCTGGAAACACCATATATTTT,CASSLQASGNTIYF
TRBJ2-7,TRBV5-6,many,NA,TGTGCCAGCAGCCGTGCCTACGAGCAGTACTTC,CASSRAYEQYF
TRBJ2-5,TRBV10-1,NA,TRBD1,TGCGCCAGCAGTGAGTCCCCAGGGGGCAGGGAAGAGACCCAGTACTTC,CASSESPGGREETQYF
TRBJ2-1,TRBV7-9,NA,NA,TGTGCCAGCAGTTCAACTATCCTTGAGCAGTTCTTC,CASSSTILEQFF
TRBJ1-1,TRBV7-9,NA,TRBD1,TGTGCCAGCAGCTTAGGAGGGGCAGGGGGCACTGAAGCTTTCTTT,CASSLGGAGGTEAFF
TRBJ1-2,TRBV28,NA,NA,TGTGCCAGCAGTTTCCCACCGGGACATGATTATGGCTACACCTTC,CASSFPPGHDYGYTF
TRBJ1-4,TRBV7-6,NA,NA,TGTGCCAGCAGCCCGGGATTCGGCCGTAATGAAAAACTGTTTTTT,CASSPGFGRNEKLFF
TRBJ1-1,TRBV5-4,NA,NA,TGTGCCAGCAGCTTGGCGGCGGATTTGAACACTGAAGCTTTCTTT,CASSLAADLNTEAFF
TRBJ1-2,TRBV6-6,once,TRBD1,TGTGCCAGCAGAGCGACAGGGGGCCAAGCTAACTATGGCTACACCTTC,CASRATGGQANYGYTF
TRBJ1-4,TRBV2,NA,TRBD1,TGTGCCAGTTCACAGACAGGGGCTAATGAAAAACTGTTTTTT,CASSQTGANEKLFF
TRBJ1-1,TRBV7-8,NA,NA,TGTGCCAGCAGCTTAACGGCGGGCAACACTGAAGCTTTCTTT,CASSLTAGNTEAFF
TRBJ1-4,TRBV19,NA,TRBD1,TGTGCCAGTAGTACGCTACCCGGGACAGGGAATGAAAAACTGTTTTTT,CASSTLPGTGNEKLFF
TRBJ1-1,TRBV27,NA,NA,TGTGCCAGCAGTTTAGAGAGGAGGGACACTGAAGCTTTCTTT,CASSLERRDTEAFF
TRBJ1-1,TRBV10-3,NA,TRBD1,TGTGCCATCAGTGACGACAGGGACGCTCGAGCTTTCTTT,CAISDDRDARAFF
TRBJ2-7,TRBV7-9,NA,TRBD1,TGTGCCAGCAGCTTCCCGGGACAGGGCGACTACGAGCAGTACTTC,CASSFPGQGDYEQYF
TRBJ2-5,TRBV6-2/TRBV6-3,NA,NA,TGTGCCAGCAGTTACGGTAACTTCCCTGACTCAGAGACCCAGTACTTC,CASSYGNFPDSETQYF
TRBJ1-3,TRBV10-3,NA,NA,TGTGCCACCCGGACAGAAGGGAGCTCTGGAAACACCATATATTTT,CATRTEGSSGNTIYF
TRBJ2-5,TRBV5-6,NA,TRBD2,TGTGCCAGCAGCCCGGGGGGTAGAGAGACCCAGTACTTC,CASSPGGRETQYF
TRBJ1-6,TRBV10-3,NA,TRBD1,TGTGCCATCACTACGGACAGGGCTGGGGGTTCACCCCTCCACTTT,CAITTDRAGGSPLHF
TRBJ1-6,TRBV9,NA,TRBD1,TGTGCCAGCAGCGGTCCGGGACAGTCCGATAATTCACCCCTCCACTTT,CASSGPGQSDNSPLHF
TRBJ2-6,TRBV5-1,NA,TRBD1,TGCGCCAGCAGCTTACAGGGGGATGGGGCCAACGTCCTGACTTTC,CASSLQGDGANVLTF
TRBJ1-1,TRBV15,NA,NA,TGTGCCACCAGCAGAGATCTAGAACAGAACACTGAAGCTTTCTTT,CATSRDLEQNTEAFF
TRBJ2-5,TRBV5-4,NA,TRBD2,TGTGCCAGCAGCCCTCCGGGGGGTCAAGAGACCCAGTACTTC,CASSPPGGQETQYF
TRBJ2-1,TRBV3-1/TRBV3-2,NA,NA,TGTGCCAGCAGCCAGCCCCCTCGAGCTAACAATGAGCAGTTCTTC,CASSQPPRANNEQFF
TRBJ1-2,TRBV6-5,NA,TRBD1,TGTGCCAGCAGTTACTCATCAGGGGGTGTCTATGGCTACACCTTC,CASSYSSGGVYGYTF
TRBJ2-3,TRBV18,NA,NA,TGTGCCAGCTCACCCTCGGTTCCGGGTATCACAGATACGCAGTATTTT,CASSPSVPGITDTQYF
TRBJ1-2,TRBV5-4,NA,NA,TGTGCCAGCAGCCTTACCGGGGGGGCCCCGCTACGGGGCTACACCTTC,CASSLTGGAPLRGYTF
TRBJ1-4,TRBV19,few,NA,TGTGCCAGTAGACCTACAGGGAACTTTAATGAAAAACTGTTTTTT,CASRPTGNFNEKLFF
TRBJ2-6,TRBV19,NA,TRBD1,TGTGCCAGTAGCAAAATACCGGGACAGAGCTCTGGGGCCAACGTCCTGACTTTC,CASSKIPGQSSGANVLTF
TRBJ1-6,TRBV27,NA,TRBD1,TGTGCCAGCAGAAAGGGACAGGCGAGCTCCTATAATTCACCCCTCCACTTT,CASRKGQASSYNSPLHF
TRBJ1-5,TRBV12-3/TRBV12-4,NA,TRBD1,TGTGCCAGCAGTTTTCAGGGACAGCAGCCCCAGCATTTT,CASSFQGQQPQHF
TRBJ2-7,TRBV7-2,NA,NA,TGTGCCAGCAGCTTAGATGGGACTTACGAGCAGTACTTC,CASSLDGTYEQYF
TRBJ2-3,TRBV11-2,NA,TRBD1,TGTGCCAGCAGCTTTGGGACAGGAGGCACAGATACGCAGTATTTT,CASSFGTGGTDTQYF
TRBJ1-3,TRBV2,few,NA,TGTGCCAGCAGTGCGGGGTTGAGCACCATATATTTT,CASSAGLSTIYF
TRBJ1-4,TRBV6-5,once,TRBD1,TGTGCCAGCAGTTACTCAGGCAGGGGGGATGAAAAACTGTTTTTT,CASSYSGRGDEKLFF
TRBJ2-7,TRBV6-4,once,TRBD2,TGTGCCAGCAGCCTATTAGCGGGGGCCTTCCCCTACGAGCAGTACTTC,CASSLLAGAFPYEQYF
TRBJ1-5,TRBV19,NA,NA,TGTGCCAGTAGGGGCCAGGGCGTAAATCATCAGCCCCAGCATTTT,CASRGQGVNHQPQHF
TRBJ2-5,TRBV5-1,once,NA,TGCGCCAGCAGCTTGGGAACCGGAGAGACCCAGTACTTC,CASSLGTGETQYF
TRBJ2-5,TRBV7-9,NA,TRBD2,TGTGCCAGCAGCTTTGGCGGGGGGCCCCAAGAGACCCAGTACTTC,CASSFGGGPQETQYF
TRBJ1-4,TRBV6-6,medium-sized,NA,TGTGCCAGCAGTTACTCCGGGGAGGAAAAACTGTTTTTT,CASSYSGEEKLFF
TRBJ2-1,TRBV11-2,NA,TRBD1,TGTGCCAGCAGCTTCGTAGGACAGGGTTACGATGAGCAGTTCTTC,CASSFVGQGYDEQFF
TRBJ2-1,TRBV4-3,NA,TRBD1,TGCGCCAGCAGCCATTCTACAGGGGGCGCTCTAAATGAGCAGTTCTTC,CASSHSTGGALNEQFF
TRBJ2-1,TRBV4-2,NA,TRBD2,TGTGCCAGCAGCCAGACACAGACTAGCGGAACTGAGCAGTTCTTC,CASSQTQTSGTEQFF
TRBJ2-2,TRBV5-5,NA,TRBD1,TGTGCCAGCAGCTTTGGGACAGTTAACACCGGGGAGCTGTTTTTT,CASSFGTVNTGELFF
TRBJ2-7,TRBV14,NA,NA,TGTGCCAGCAGCCAAGGTTTATACCGGGAGCAGTACTTC,CASSQGLYREQYF
TRBJ2-2,TRBV19,NA,TRBD2,TGTGCCAGTAGGAAGAAACTAGCGGCTAGGAACACCGGGGAGCTGTTTTTT,CASRKKLAARNTGELFF
TRBJ1-2,TRBV15,NA,TRBD1,TGTGCCACCAGCAGGGGGGACAGGGGGCCATATGGCTACACCTTC,CATSRGDRGPYGYTF
TRBJ1-3,TRBV30,NA,NA,TGTGCCTGGACTGTACTTCCCGGGACTGTATCTGGAAACACCATATATTTT,CAWTVLPGTVSGNTIYF
TRBJ2-7,TRBV7-3,NA,NA,TGTGCCAGCAGCTTACAAGGTGGGCTCTCCTACGAGCAGTACTTC,CASSLQGGLSYEQYF
TRBJ1-5,TRBV28,few,NA,TGTGCCAGCAGTTTAGTTATGAGTGGTCAGCCCCAGCATTTT,CASSLVMSGQPQHF
TRBJ1-2,TRBV6-5,NA,NA,TGTGCCAGCAGTTTCCGGGACTATGGCTACACCTTC,CASSFRDYGYTF
TRBJ2-3,TRBV7-2,NA,NA,TGTGCCAGCAGCTTATACGGGACGCAGTATTTT,CASSLYGTQYF
TRBJ2-5,TRBV20-1,NA,NA,TGCAGTGCTAGTTATTCCCCGGAGACCCAGTACTTC,CSASYSPETQYF
TRBJ1-1,TRBV6-4,NA,TRBD1,TGTGCCAGCAGTACTACAGGGGACACTGAAGCTTTCTTT,CASSTTGDTEAFF
TRBJ2-5,TRBV5-1,many,NA,TGCGCCAGCAGCTTACAGGGAATCCAAGAGACCCAGTACTTC,CASSLQGIQETQYF
TRBJ1-1,TRBV4-3,NA,NA,TGCGCCAGCAGCCAAGTGGGAGGGGCGCGACATGGGGCTTTCTTT,CASSQVGGARHGAFF
TRBJ1-1,TRBV19,NA,NA,TGTGCCAGTAGGTCTGGGGCTTTTCCTGAGGCTGAAGCTTTCTTT,CASRSGAFPEAEAFF
TRBJ2-2,TRBV27,NA,TRBD2,TGTGCCAGCGGGCCTCCGGGACTAGCGGGATTCACCGGGGAGCTGTTTTTT,CASGPPGLAGFTGELFF